Following are 15 T cell receptor beta chains from one sample sequenced in a study of shared clonotypes between healthy human individuals (TCRdb year 2020). To prepare the library, the immunoSEQ multiplex PCR assay was applied. TCRdb retrieved this table from immuneACCESS and kept in-frame rearrangements only. Not all clones are present; in checked studies, unresolved V genes account for under half, and no reason is known for the remainder. For this sample the table gives approximately 1.5 million clones, of which approximately 98.5% were detected only once. Of the sample, approximately 0.38% is held by the ten largest clones. The sample was naive CD4+ T cells sorted from blood. Per the publication, the cell subset or site label means: CD45RA+ positively selected. These receptors were taken from a man aged 25-40 years in good health.

The genes are TRBV6-6 and TRBJ2-7, with D uncertain. The germline V and J ends were trimmed by 7 bases and 2 bases, with 9 bases remaining between them. The CDR3 is made up of 12 amino acids. Germline V gives CDR1 MNHNY, CDR2 SVGAGI (reference sequence). DNA for the CDR3: TGTGCCAGCACCAATAGCCCCTACGAGCAGTACTTC. It yields the protein CASTNSPYEQYF.

Notes on this clone: This same CDR3 is encoded by further DNA sequences in the sample. The gene calls are TRBV11-2 and TRBJ2-3, with D unclear. V shed 0 bases and J shed 4 bases, with 5 bases lying between them. CDR3 length: 13 amino acids. Looked up from germline, CDR1 is SGHAT and CDR2 is FQNNGV. The CDR3 region is CASSLDRADTQYF. The CDR3 DNA reads TGTGCCAGCAGCTTAGATCGGGCAGATACGCAGTATTTT.

The chain uses TRBV7-2 and TRBJ2-5; D may be TRBD1 or TRBD2 (5 bases each). The CDR3 is 15 residues long. The germline gives CDR1 SGHTA, CDR2 FQGNSA. The ends were cut back, 5 bases at V and 3 bases at J, with 16 bases in the middle. The CDR3 sequence is CASSPGRTMEETQYF. The CDR3 nucleotides read TGTGCCAGCAGCCCGGGACGGACAATGGAAGAGACCCAGTACTTC.

The CDR3 sequence: CASSVYGQSSSYNEQFF. The CDR3 DNA sequence: TGTGCCAGCAGTGTCTACGGTCAGAGTAGCTCCTACAATGAGCAGTTCTTC. The rearrangement uses TRBV2 and TRBJ2-1; D unresolved. V lost 4 bases to trimming and J lost 0 bases, with 16 bases between them. This CDR3 is built from 17 residues. Germline V gives CDR1 SNHLY, CDR2 FYNNEI.

V and J are TRBV4-1 and TRBJ1-2; D is possibly TRBD1 (5 bases). This CDR3 is built from 14 residues. Germline CDR1 MGHRA, CDR2 YSYEKL. Between the trimmed V and J ends, which lost 5 bases and 5 bases, there was a span of 15 bases. The CDR3 sequence: CASSTRDGGYGYTF. The DNA of the CDR3 is TGCGCCAGCAGCACCCGGGACGGTGGGTATGGCTACACCTTC.

V is TRBV15 and J is TRBJ1-5; the match to TRBD1 covers 7 bases. Looked up from germline, CDR1 is LNHNV and CDR2 is YYDKDF (reference sequence). This CDR3 has 16 amino acids. The junction had 9 bases not matched to a gene; V was cut back by 6 bases and J by 1 base. This CDR3 is CATSKGARESNQPQHF. CDR3 nucleotides: TGTGCCACCAGTAAGGGGGCGAGGGAGAGCAATCAGCCCCAGCATTTT.

The chain carries TRBV27 and TRBJ2-2; 9 positions agree with TRBD1. The CDR3 is made up of 15 amino acids. Germline V CDR1 and CDR2: MNHEY, SMNVEV (reference sequence). Trimming removed 4 bases from V and 4 bases from J; junction bases left unmatched: 4. CDR3 residues: CASSYLTGGTGELFF. CDR3 coding DNA: TGTGCCAGCAGTTACTTGACAGGGGGCACCGGGGAGCTGTTTTTT.

This rearrangement joins TRBV6-5 to TRBJ2-7, with TRBD2 as a possible D gene (6 bases). CDR1 MNHEY and CDR2 SVGAGI come from the germline V gene. The CDR3 runs 16 residues. The V gene lost 1 base and the J gene lost 4 bases, with 17 bases spanning the gap. The CDR3 DNA follows: TGTGCCAGCAGTTACTATGCCCTAGCGACCCCTTACGAGCAGTACTTC. Translating gives CASSYYALATPYEQYF.

The rearrangement links TRBV5-1 to TRBJ2-3; D uncertain. CDR3 length: 14 amino acids. Germline assignment: CDR1 SGHRS and CDR2 YFSETQ. V lost 4 bases to trimming and J lost 2 bases, with 11 bases between them. The CDR3 DNA follows: TGCGCCAGCAGCGGGCGATGGGACACAGATACGCAGTATTTT. Its protein is CASSGRWDTDTQYF.

V usage is TRBV7-2 and J usage is TRBJ2-2; D perhaps matches TRBD1 (6 bases). The CDR3 sequence is 17 residues long. V was pared by 4 bases and J by 2 bases, with 17 bases between. In germline, CDR1 is SGHTA, CDR2 FQGNSA. CDR3 coding DNA: TGTGCCAGCAGCTCTACTTCGGGACACTCAAACACCGGGGAGCTGTTTTTT. This sequence encodes CASSSTSGHSNTGELFF.

V usage is TRBV9 and J usage is TRBJ1-1; maybe TRBD1 (6 bases). The ends were cut back, 6 bases at V and 4 bases at J, with 22 bases in the middle. This CDR3 has 16 amino acids. The germline V gene encodes CDR1 SGDLS and CDR2 YYNGEE. CDR3 in amino acids: CASTPVSDRSATEAFF. The CDR3 DNA is TGTGCCAGCACCCCAGTCTCGGACAGAAGTGCCACTGAAGCTTTCTTT.

A word on this clone: Different DNA sequences within this sample yield the same CDR3. The chain employs TRBV28 and TRBJ2-7; perhaps TRBD2 as D (5 bases). CDR1 is MDHEN and CDR2 is SYDVKM in the germline V gene. Trimming removed 5 bases from V and 7 bases from J, with 9 bases in between. The CDR3 covers 11 residues. The CDR3 protein is CASSLPGEQYF. The CDR3 DNA reads as TGTGCCAGCAGTCTTCCGGGAGAGCAGTACTTC.

The chain combines TRBV7-9 with TRBJ2-3, with 14 bases matching TRBD2. The V gene's germline CDR1 is SEHNR and CDR2 FQNEAQ (reference sequence). The V gene end was trimmed by 5 bases and the J gene end by 2 bases; junction bases not matched to a gene: 6. CDR3 size: 17 residues. CDR3 loop: CASSATGLAGDTDTQYF. Here the CDR3 DNA reads TGTGCCAGCAGCGCCACGGGACTAGCGGGAGACACAGATACGCAGTATTTT.

The gene calls are TRBV19 and TRBJ2-6, with TRBD1 as a possible D gene (5 bases). CDR3 length: 14 residues. In germline, CDR1 is LNHDA, CDR2 SQIVND (reference sequence). Between the trimmed V and J ends, which lost 10 bases and 0 bases, there was a span of 10 bases. The CDR3 sequence is CATLQVSGANVLTF. CDR3 sequence (DNA): TGTGCCACCCTACAGGTCTCTGGGGCCAACGTCCTGACTTTC. Using reference TRBV19 and TRBJ2-6 for the parts outside the CDR3, the full variable domain is DGGITQSPKYLFRKEGQNVTLSCEQNLNHDAMYWYRQDPGQGLRLIYYSQIVNDFQKGDIAEGYSVSREKKESFPLTVTSAQKNPTAFYLCATLQVSGANVLTFGAGSRLTVL.

This clone was seen a single time. The genes are TRBV10-3 and TRBJ2-7, with TRBD1 as a possible D gene (6 bases). CDR1 is ENHRY, CDR2 SYGVKD, per germline. The CDR3 has 12 residues. The V end lost 6 bases, the J end lost 6 bases, and 12 bases lay between the germline ends. CDR3 sequence: CAIRTGDGEQYF. CDR3 nucleotides: TGTGCCATCAGGACAGGCGACGGCGAGCAGTACTTC.